This T cell receptor beta chain was retrieved from a study of OX40 agonist ivuxolimab in advanced cancers. Study overall: Patients undergoing dose escalation presented with hepatocellular carcinoma, melanoma, renal cell or head and neck cancer. Participants, around 80% male, averaged approximately 56 years of age, ranging from roughly 20 to 85.

Germline V gives CDR1 MNHEY, CDR2 SVGAGI. The CDR3 has 14 amino acids. Trimming left V 8 bases short and J 2 bases short, with 15 bases between. The table came from immunoSEQ multiplex PCR; TCRdb's copy has only in-frame clones and leaves some out. The sample lists 9,500 to 10,000 clones; 70% were seen once. This chain connects TRBV6-5 to TRBJ1-1; D is uncertain. This receptor was taken from an adult with an advanced solid tumor such as melanoma, head and neck, liver or kidney cancer. The starting material was CD4+ or CD8+ T cells sorted from blood, obtained in a trial of the OX40 agonist ivuxolimab. The CDR3 is CASGAWEFNTEAFF. CDR3 coding DNA: TGTGCCAGCGGTGCTTGGGAGTTTAACACTGAAGCTTTCTTT.